This TCR beta chain was identified during a study of blood T cell repertoires in COVID-19. About the research overall: Collection of acute and convalescent COVID-19 samples took place in the United States, Italy and Spain. T cells, B-cell-depleted T cells, or PBMCs provided the cDNA or gDNA that served as material.

Turning to this clone: The junction shows a germline mismatch at one end, possibly a read error. This specimen includes other DNA sequences encoding the same CDR3.

The germline gives CDR1 SNHLY, CDR2 FYNNEI. There are 17 residues in the CDR3. In the study's own analysis: Using reference gene primer amplification, nucleated cell counts were estimated. The protocol was immunoSEQ multiplex PCR, while the TCRdb copy is restricted to in-frame clones and leaves out a portion. V and J calls and clone size are those listed in that table; D and trimming were worked out from the DNA. The data show 75,000 or so clones, roughly 80% seen once. The rearrangement joins TRBV2 to TRBJ2-2; 14 nucleotides agree with TRBD2. The sequence was obtained from a man between 60 and 75 years old with active or convalescent COVID-19. Sequencing input: peripheral blood. The DNA for the CDR3 is TGCGCCAGCAGTGAGACTAGCGGGGGGGCGCGGACCGGGGAGCTGTTTTTT. Protein: CASSETSGGARTGELFF.